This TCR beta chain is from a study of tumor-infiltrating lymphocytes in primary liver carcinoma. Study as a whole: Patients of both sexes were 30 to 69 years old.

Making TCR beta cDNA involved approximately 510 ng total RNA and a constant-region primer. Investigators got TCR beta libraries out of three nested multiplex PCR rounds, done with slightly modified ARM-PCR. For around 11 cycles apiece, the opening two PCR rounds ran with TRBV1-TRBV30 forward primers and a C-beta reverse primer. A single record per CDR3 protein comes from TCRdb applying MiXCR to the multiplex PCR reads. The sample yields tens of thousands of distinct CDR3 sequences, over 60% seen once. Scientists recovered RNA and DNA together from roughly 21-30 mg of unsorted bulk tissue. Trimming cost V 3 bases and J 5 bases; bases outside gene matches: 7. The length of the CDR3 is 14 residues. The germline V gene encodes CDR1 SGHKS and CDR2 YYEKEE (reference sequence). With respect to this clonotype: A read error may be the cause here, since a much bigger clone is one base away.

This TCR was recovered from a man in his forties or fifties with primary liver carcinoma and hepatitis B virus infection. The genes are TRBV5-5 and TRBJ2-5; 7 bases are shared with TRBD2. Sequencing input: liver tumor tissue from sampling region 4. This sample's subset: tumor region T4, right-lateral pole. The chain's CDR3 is CASSSKTSRETQYF. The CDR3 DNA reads TGTGCCAGCAGCTCGAAGACTAGCAGGGAGACCCAGTACTTC. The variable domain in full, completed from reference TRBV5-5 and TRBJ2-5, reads DAGVTQSPTHLIKTRGQQVTLRCSPISGHKSVSWYQQVLGQGPQFIFQYYEKEERGRGNFPDRFSARQFPNYSSELNVNALLLGDSALYLCASSSKTSRETQYFGPGTRLLVL.